This T cell receptor (beta chain) is drawn from a study of blood T cell repertoires in COVID-19. The overall study: From the United States, Italy and Spain came samples of acute and convalescent COVID-19.

Germline-derived CDR1 and CDR2 are LGHDT and YNNKEL (reference sequence). J lost 5 bases, V lost 0 bases, and 6 bases had no gene match. The CDR3 is 17 amino acids. Profiling relied on immunoSEQ multiplex PCR, and the TCRdb table lists in-frame clones only, not all of them. The table has some 140,000 clones, just under 85% seen once; the top ten hold about 29%. Specimen: peripheral blood. The chain uses TRBV3-1 (or the pseudogene TRBV3-2) and TRBJ2-5; 13 bases line up with TRBD2. This TCR was sampled from a woman in her fifties or sixties with acute or convalescent COVID-19. CDR3 residues: CASSQEWTSGGGETQYF. The CDR3 DNA reads TGTGCCAGCAGCCAAGAGTGGACTAGCGGGGGCGGTGAGACCCAGTACTTC.